A selection of T cell receptor beta chains follows, all from one sample in a study of blood T cell repertoires in COVID-19. Clones were read by immunoSEQ multiplex PCR, and TCRdb kept only the in-frame ones, dropping some. The data hold 200,000 to 300,000 clones, with about three quarters observed a single time. The sample taken for sequencing was peripheral blood. The source of these receptors is an elderly woman with acute or convalescent COVID-19. Both conserved end residues are part of each CDR3. The D gene is left open where the match is weak. Clone size is not always given. Where it is, it says once, few, many or a class for expanded clones.

D gene: .
clone size: few
V gene: TRBV5-1
J gene: TRBJ2-7
CDR3 DNA: TGCGCCAGCAGCTTGGTCACAGGGGGGGCCTACGAGCAGTACTTC
CDR3 protein: CASSLVTGGAYEQYF

D gene: .
clone size: once
V gene: TRBV3-1/TRBV3-2
J gene: TRBJ2-6
CDR3 DNA: TGTGCCAGCAGCCAAGATGGGGGGACAGACCTAGCTGGGGCCAACGTCCTGACTTTC
CDR3 protein: CASSQDGGTDLAGANVLTF

D gene: .
clone size: many
V gene: TRBV5-6
J gene: TRBJ1-6
CDR3 DNA: TGTGCCAGCAGCTTGGGAGGTGCGGGCGGTAATTCACCCCTCCACTTT
CDR3 protein: CASSLGGAGGNSPLHF

D gene: .
clone size: .
V gene: TRBV29-1
J gene: TRBJ1-2
CDR3 DNA: TGCAGCTACCATCCCCAGGCTACTAACTATGGCTACACCTTC
CDR3 protein: CSYHPQATNYGYTF

D gene: .
clone size: .
V gene: TRBV6-5
J gene: TRBJ1-2
CDR3 DNA: TGTGCCAGTGGTACGGACTATGGCTACACCTTC
CDR3 protein: CASGTDYGYTF

D gene: TRBD1
clone size: .
V gene: TRBV5-4
J gene: TRBJ2-3
CDR3 DNA: TGTGCCAGCAGCCCTCCTGTCTCGACAGGGGAACTCACAGATACGCAGTATTTT
CDR3 protein: CASSPPVSTGELTDTQYF

D gene: TRBD2
clone size: once
V gene: TRBV2
J gene: TRBJ2-3
CDR3 DNA: TGTGCCAGCAGTGGGGGGACTAGCTTTTGGCGTTCGGATACGCAGTATTTT
CDR3 protein: CASSGGTSFWRSDTQYF

D gene: .
clone size: .
V gene: TRBV3-1/TRBV3-2
J gene: TRBJ2-7
CDR3 DNA: TGTGCCAGCAGCCCCTATGGGGCGGAATCCTACTACGAGCAGTACTTC
CDR3 protein: CASSPYGAESYYEQYF

D gene: .
clone size: few
V gene: TRBV2
J gene: TRBJ1-6
CDR3 DNA: TGTGCCAGCAGTGGGAGGGGGGGGTCACCCCTCCACTTT
CDR3 protein: CASSGRGGSPLHF

D gene: TRBD1
clone size: .
V gene: TRBV12-5
J gene: TRBJ2-2
CDR3 DNA: TGTGCTAGTGGTTTGGCGACAGGGCTCACCGGGGAGCTGTTTTTT
CDR3 protein: CASGLATGLTGELFF

D gene: TRBD1
clone size: .
V gene: TRBV7-9
J gene: TRBJ2-1
CDR3 DNA: TGTGCCAGCAGCATGGGACAGGGATACAATGAGCAGTTCTTC
CDR3 protein: CASSMGQGYNEQFF

D gene: .
clone size: once
V gene: TRBV4-1
J gene: TRBJ2-1
CDR3 DNA: TGCGCCAGCAGCCCAGCAGGGAGGAAAGTGCAGTTCTTC
CDR3 protein: CASSPAGRKVQFF

D gene: .
clone size: .
V gene: TRBV18
J gene: TRBJ1-1
CDR3 DNA: TGTGCCAGCTCACCGGATCTACTCAGGGATGAAGCTTTCTTT
CDR3 protein: CASSPDLLRDEAFF

D gene: TRBD1
clone size: .
V gene: TRBV24-1
J gene: TRBJ2-3
CDR3 DNA: TGTGCCACCAGTGATTCGGGACAGCCCACAGATACGCAGTATTTT
CDR3 protein: CATSDSGQPTDTQYF

D gene: TRBD2
clone size: .
V gene: TRBV29-1
J gene: TRBJ2-1
CDR3 DNA: TGCAGCGTTGAGTTAGGGGTAGCGGGGGGTCAGCAGTTCTTC
CDR3 protein: CSVELGVAGGQQFF

D gene: TRBD2
clone size: .
V gene: TRBV7-8
J gene: TRBJ2-1
CDR3 DNA: TGTGCCAGCACCCGACTAGCGGGAGCGCAGTTCTTC
CDR3 protein: CASTRLAGAQFF

D gene: .
clone size: .
V gene: TRBV11-2
J gene: TRBJ2-7
CDR3 DNA: TGTGCCAGCAGCTTGTCGCGACAGGCCAGCTCCTACGAGCAGTACTTC
CDR3 protein: CASSLSRQASSYEQYF

D gene: TRBD2
clone size: .
V gene: TRBV7-2
J gene: TRBJ2-3
CDR3 DNA: TGTGCCAGCAGCTGGACTGGGGGGGAGAAGAGAACGCAGTATTTT
CDR3 protein: CASSWTGGEKRTQYF

D gene: TRBD2
clone size: few
V gene: TRBV10-3
J gene: TRBJ2-1
CDR3 DNA: TGTGCCATCAGTGAGTCGAGACTAGCGGGAGGTAATGAGCAGTTCTTC
CDR3 protein: CAISESRLAGGNEQFF

D gene: TRBD2
clone size: .
V gene: TRBV9
J gene: TRBJ2-3
CDR3 DNA: TGTGCCAGCAGCGTAGCGGGGAGCGGGAGTGGAGATACGCAGTATTTT
CDR3 protein: CASSVAGSGSGDTQYF

D gene: .
clone size: .
V gene: TRBV7-2
J gene: TRBJ2-3
CDR3 DNA: TGTGCCAGCAGAGGACGGCGGGAAGTAGATACGCAGTATTTT
CDR3 protein: CASRGRREVDTQYF

D gene: TRBD2
clone size: once
V gene: TRBV7-2
J gene: TRBJ2-7
CDR3 DNA: TGTGCCAGCAGCTTAGCTCCGCAGCGGGAGGCCTCAGGACGGGAGCAGTACTTC
CDR3 protein: CASSLAPQREASGREQYF

D gene: .
clone size: .
V gene: TRBV12-3/TRBV12-4
J gene: TRBJ1-1
CDR3 DNA: TGTGCCAGCACTCGAGGGGGTTACACTGAAGCTTTCTTT
CDR3 protein: CASTRGGYTEAFF

D gene: TRBD1
clone size: few
V gene: TRBV7-9
J gene: TRBJ2-1
CDR3 DNA: TGTGCCAGCAGCACCAGACAGGGTAAGGGATACAATGAGCAGTTCTTC
CDR3 protein: CASSTRQGKGYNEQFF

D gene: TRBD1
clone size: .
V gene: TRBV5-1
J gene: TRBJ2-1
CDR3 DNA: TGCGCCAGCAGCTTGGGGGACAGGGGGCGAGGAGACAATGAGCAGTTCTTC
CDR3 protein: CASSLGDRGRGDNEQFF

D gene: .
clone size: .
V gene: TRBV24-1
J gene: TRBJ1-4
CDR3 DNA: TGTGCCACCACACCCGAGGAGGGGAACGAAAAACTGTTTTTT
CDR3 protein: CATTPEEGNEKLFF

D gene: .
clone size: .
V gene: TRBV10-3
J gene: TRBJ2-1
CDR3 DNA: TGTGCCATCAGTAACACGGGACAAGCGGCTGAGCAGTTCTTC
CDR3 protein: CAISNTGQAAEQFF

D gene: TRBD2
clone size: .
V gene: TRBV20-1
J gene: TRBJ2-1
CDR3 DNA: TGCAGTGCTAGTCGCCCCGGGGGAAGCGGGAGGGTCTCCTACAATGAGCAGTTCTTC
CDR3 protein: CSASRPGGSGRVSYNEQFF

D gene: .
clone size: once
V gene: TRBV21-1
J gene: TRBJ2-3
CDR3 DNA: TGTGCCAGCAGAGTGCGGGTCAGCGGGGGCTCCACAGATACGCAGTATTTT
CDR3 protein: CASRVRVSGGSTDTQYF

D gene: TRBD1
clone size: once
V gene: TRBV6-6
J gene: TRBJ2-3
CDR3 DNA: TGTGCCAGTAACACCCGACAGGGGACAGATACGCAGTATTTT
CDR3 protein: CASNTRQGTDTQYF

D gene: .
clone size: .
V gene: TRBV3-1/TRBV3-2
J gene: TRBJ1-5
CDR3 DNA: TGTGCCAGCAGCCAAACAGATAGCAATCAGCCCCAGCATTTT
CDR3 protein: CASSQTDSNQPQHF

D gene: .
clone size: .
V gene: TRBV3-1/TRBV3-2
J gene: TRBJ2-4
CDR3 DNA: TGTGCCAGCAGCCAGACTTCGGGTGGCATTCAGTACTTC
CDR3 protein: CASSQTSGGIQYF

D gene: .
clone size: .
V gene: TRBV5-5
J gene: TRBJ1-1
CDR3 DNA: TGTGCCAGCAGCTTGAGTAGGACTAGGAACACTGAAGCTTTCTTT
CDR3 protein: CASSLSRTRNTEAFF

D gene: .
clone size: few
V gene: TRBV5-1
J gene: TRBJ2-3
CDR3 DNA: TGCGCCAGCAGCTTGGACAGGGTAGGGACAGATACGCAGTATTTT
CDR3 protein: CASSLDRVGTDTQYF

D gene: TRBD1
clone size: .
V gene: TRBV9
J gene: TRBJ1-3
CDR3 DNA: TGTGCCAGCAGCGTAGAGGGTGGACAGGGAAACTCTGGAAACACCATATATTTT
CDR3 protein: CASSVEGGQGNSGNTIYF

D gene: TRBD1
clone size: .
V gene: TRBV29-1
J gene: TRBJ1-1
CDR3 DNA: TGCAGCGTTGGTACGGGACAGGGTATAGCTTTCTTT
CDR3 protein: CSVGTGQGIAFF

D gene: .
clone size: .
V gene: TRBV13
J gene: TRBJ1-2
CDR3 DNA: TGTGCCAGCAGCTTAGTGGGCGTCGGCTACACCTTC
CDR3 protein: CASSLVGVGYTF

D gene: .
clone size: .
V gene: TRBV12-5
J gene: TRBJ2-7
CDR3 DNA: TGTGCTAGTGCCCCCTCCACCCTCGGTCAGGGGCGCTACGAGCAGTACTTC
CDR3 protein: CASAPSTLGQGRYEQYF

D gene: TRBD1
clone size: .
V gene: TRBV24-1
J gene: TRBJ2-1
CDR3 DNA: TGTGCCACCAGTGACAGGGGGAAGCAGTTCTTC
CDR3 protein: CATSDRGKQFF

D gene: TRBD2
clone size: many
V gene: TRBV6-5
J gene: TRBJ2-1
CDR3 DNA: TGTGCCAGCAGGACTAGCGGGAGCTCCTACAATGAGCAGTTCTTC
CDR3 protein: CASRTSGSSYNEQFF

D gene: .
clone size: .
V gene: TRBV5-1
J gene: TRBJ1-1
CDR3 DNA: TGCGCCAGCAGCCCGCAACTGGGGGCGGGCACTGAAGCTTTCTTT
CDR3 protein: CASSPQLGAGTEAFF

D gene: TRBD2
clone size: few
V gene: TRBV28
J gene: TRBJ2-4
CDR3 DNA: TGTGCCAGCAGTGAGTCTAGCGGGGACATTCAGTACTTC
CDR3 protein: CASSESSGDIQYF

D gene: .
clone size: .
V gene: TRBV9
J gene: TRBJ2-1
CDR3 DNA: TGTGCCAGCAGCGTAGTAGGGGAACCCTACAATGAGCAGTTCTTC
CDR3 protein: CASSVVGEPYNEQFF

D gene: .
clone size: .
V gene: TRBV5-1
J gene: TRBJ2-1
CDR3 DNA: TGCGCCAGCAGCTTGGTGGGCAGGTACGGTGAGCAGTTCTTC
CDR3 protein: CASSLVGRYGEQFF

D gene: TRBD1
clone size: few
V gene: TRBV30
J gene: TRBJ1-5
CDR3 DNA: TGTGCCTGGAGCACCGGGACAGGAAAAGTTAGCAATCAGCCCCAGCATTTT
CDR3 protein: CAWSTGTGKVSNQPQHF

D gene: .
clone size: .
V gene: TRBV20-1
J gene: TRBJ2-3
CDR3 DNA: TGCAGTGCTTCCCGAGGAGATACGCAGTATTTT
CDR3 protein: CSASRGDTQYF

D gene: TRBD1
clone size: few
V gene: TRBV19
J gene: TRBJ2-2
CDR3 DNA: TGTGCCAGTAGTAGCCGGGACAGGGGATTCGGAGGGGAGCTGTTTTTT
CDR3 protein: CASSSRDRGFGGELFF

D gene: TRBD2
clone size: .
V gene: TRBV7-2
J gene: TRBJ2-7
CDR3 DNA: TGTGCCAGCAGCGCTTCCGGGACTAGAGTCTACGAGCAGTACTTC
CDR3 protein: CASSASGTRVYEQYF

D gene: TRBD1
clone size: .
V gene: TRBV3-1/TRBV3-2
J gene: TRBJ2-6
CDR3 DNA: TGTGCCAGCAGCTCACAGGGGTCCGGGGCCAACGTCCTGACTTTC
CDR3 protein: CASSSQGSGANVLTF

D gene: .
clone size: .
V gene: TRBV19
J gene: TRBJ1-1
CDR3 DNA: TGTGCCAGTAGTATCGAACAGGTCACTGAAGCTTTCTTT
CDR3 protein: CASSIEQVTEAFF

D gene: TRBD1
clone size: .
V gene: TRBV5-1
J gene: TRBJ2-7
CDR3 DNA: TGCGCCAGCAGCTGGACAGGGTCCTACGAGCAGTACTTC
CDR3 protein: CASSWTGSYEQYF

D gene: .
clone size: .
V gene: TRBV2
J gene: TRBJ1-6
CDR3 DNA: TGTGCCAGCAGTATGAGCAGGGCTAATTCACCCCTCCACTTT
CDR3 protein: CASSMSRANSPLHF

D gene: TRBD1
clone size: .
V gene: TRBV4-1
J gene: TRBJ2-3
CDR3 DNA: TGCGCCAGCAGCCAAGGAGGCGGGACAGGGGACACAGATACGCAGTATTTT
CDR3 protein: CASSQGGGTGDTDTQYF

D gene: .
clone size: .
V gene: TRBV30
J gene: TRBJ1-1
CDR3 DNA: TGTGCCGGATACAGCAGCGGGAACACTGAAGCTTTCTTT
CDR3 protein: CAGYSSGNTEAFF

D gene: .
clone size: .
V gene: TRBV3-1/TRBV3-2
J gene: TRBJ1-1
CDR3 DNA: TGTGCCAGCAGCCACCCGCGTCAGGGAGCTTTCTTT
CDR3 protein: CASSHPRQGAFF

D gene: .
clone size: .
V gene: TRBV7-9
J gene: TRBJ2-1
CDR3 DNA: TGTGCCAGCAGCCGAGGCTACAATGAGCAGTTCTTC
CDR3 protein: CASSRGYNEQFF

D gene: TRBD2
clone size: many
V gene: TRBV5-1
J gene: TRBJ2-2
CDR3 DNA: TGCGCCAGCAGCTGGCACGGGGGGACGAACACCGGGGAGCTGTTTTTT
CDR3 protein: CASSWHGGTNTGELFF

D gene: .
clone size: .
V gene: TRBV12-3/TRBV12-4
J gene: TRBJ2-7
CDR3 DNA: TGTGCCAGCAGTTTCCAGGGTGGGTACGAGCAGTACTTC
CDR3 protein: CASSFQGGYEQYF

D gene: .
clone size: .
V gene: TRBV6-5
J gene: TRBJ1-5
CDR3 DNA: TGTGCCAGCGGCCTCCCTGGCCGGCCCCAGCATTTT
CDR3 protein: CASGLPGRPQHF

D gene: .
clone size: .
V gene: TRBV20-1
J gene: TRBJ1-5
CDR3 DNA: TGCAGTGCTAGTGACTCCAGCAATCAGCCCCAGCATTTT
CDR3 protein: CSASDSSNQPQHF